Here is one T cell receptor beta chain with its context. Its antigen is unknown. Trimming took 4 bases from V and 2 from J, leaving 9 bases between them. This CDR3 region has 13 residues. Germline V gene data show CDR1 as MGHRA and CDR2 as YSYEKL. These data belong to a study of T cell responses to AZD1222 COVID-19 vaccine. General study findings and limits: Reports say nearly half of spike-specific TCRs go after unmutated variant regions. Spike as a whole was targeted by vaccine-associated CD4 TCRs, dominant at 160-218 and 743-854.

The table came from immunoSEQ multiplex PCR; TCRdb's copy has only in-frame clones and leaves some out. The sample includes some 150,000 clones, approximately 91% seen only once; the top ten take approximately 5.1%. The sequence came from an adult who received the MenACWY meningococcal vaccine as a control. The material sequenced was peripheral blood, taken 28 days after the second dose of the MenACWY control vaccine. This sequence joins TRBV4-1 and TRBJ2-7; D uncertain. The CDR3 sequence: CASSLNWAYEQYF. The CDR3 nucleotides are TGCGCCAGCAGCCTGAATTGGGCCTACGAGCAGTACTTC.